These 18 T cell receptor beta chains originate from one sample sequenced in a study of blood T cell repertoires in COVID-19. Assay: immunoSEQ multiplex PCR; the TCRdb copy retains only in-frame clones and omits some. This table holds 160,000 or so clones, around 90% found once. Specimen: peripheral blood. These receptor sequences come from a man aged 55 to 70 with acute or convalescent COVID-19.

The chain combines TRBV30 with TRBJ1-5; TRBD1 aligns across 8 bases. CDR1 is GTSNPN and CDR2 is SVGIG in the germline V gene (reference sequence). The J segment lost 3 bases and the V segment lost 0 bases, leaving 4 bases of the junction unmatched. There are 15 residues in the CDR3. The CDR3 sequence is CAWSVRTGPNQPQHF. In DNA form, the CDR3 reads TGTGCCTGGAGTGTGAGGACAGGGCCCAATCAGCCCCAGCATTTT.

The gene calls are TRBV12-3 or TRBV12-4 and TRBJ1-3; TRBD1 is a possible D gene (5 bases). CDR3 length equals 12 residues. Trimming shortened V by 3 bases and J by 7 bases, and 7 bases separated the two germline ends. DNA for the CDR3: TGTGCCAGCAGTTTGTGGGGCAACACCATATATTTT. Protein: CASSLWGNTIYF.

This chain links TRBV19 with TRBJ2-7, with a weak D call TRBD2 (5 bases). Germline CDR1 is LNHDA and CDR2 is SQIVND (reference sequence). The length of the CDR3 is 14 residues. V lost 3 bases and J 0 bases, leaving 9 bases between the germline ends. This CDR3 is CASSMVGSSYEQYF. The CDR3 coding sequence is TGTGCCAGTAGTATGGTAGGGAGCTCCTACGAGCAGTACTTC.

This clone appeared once. The chain couples TRBV11-3 to TRBJ1-5; 10 nucleotides line up with TRBD1. This CDR3 has 16 residues. V lost 6 bases to trimming and J lost 9 bases; unmatched junction nucleotides: 14. The V gene's germline CDR1 is SGHNT and CDR2 YENEEA. The CDR3 protein is CASSFPDRGVPGPQHF. The CDR3 DNA sequence: TGTGCCAGCAGTTTTCCGGACAGGGGGGTGCCAGGGCCCCAGCATTTT.

CDR3 DNA: TGTGCCAGCAGCCAAGGAGGCGGACAAGAGACCCAGTACTTC. The encoded protein is CASSQGGGQETQYF. The chain couples TRBV4-2 to TRBJ2-5; no definite D call. The CDR3 sequence is 14 residues long. Germline V lookup: CDR1 LGHNA, CDR2 YNFKEQ. Trimming shortened V by 1 base and J by 2 bases, and 8 bases separated the two germline ends.

The chain recombines TRBV24-1 with TRBJ2-2; tentatively, D is TRBD1 (6 bases). Germline-derived CDR1 and CDR2 are KGHDR and SFDVKD. The V gene lost 1 base and the J gene lost 3 bases, with 11 bases spanning the gap. This CDR3 has 16 residues. The CDR3 DNA reads TGTGCCACCAGTGATTTTACAGGGTTGGACACCGGGGAGCTGTTTTTT. Amino acid sequence: CATSDFTGLDTGELFF.

CDR3 amino acids: CSASTPLGQGLNTIYF. CDR3 nucleotides: TGCAGTGCTAGTACCCCCCTCGGACAGGGTCTTAACACCATATATTTT. V usage is TRBV20-1 and J usage is TRBJ1-3, with 8 bases aligning to TRBD1. The germline V gene has CDR1 DFQATT and CDR2 SNEGSKA (reference sequence). J lost 7 bases, V lost 3 bases, and 14 bases had no gene match. The CDR3 totals 16 residues.

V and J are TRBV7-9 and TRBJ1-2; D is perhaps TRBD1 (5 bases). CDR1 and CDR2 from the germline V gene are SEHNR and FQNEAQ (reference sequence). This CDR3 has 15 amino acids. V dropped 1 base and J dropped 0 bases, with 9 bases sitting between them. The CDR3 reads CASSLVTVTNYGYTF. CDR3 in DNA: TGTGCCAGCAGCTTAGTGACAGTTACTAACTATGGCTACACCTTC. The complete variable domain, with remaining parts taken from reference TRBV7-9 and TRBJ1-2, reads DTGVSQNPRHKITKRGQNVTFRCDPISEHNRLYWYRQTLGQGPEFLTYFQNEAQLEKSRLLSDRFSAERPKGSFSTLEIQRTEQGDSAMYLCASSLVTVTNYGYTFGSGTRLTVV.

The J gene is TRBJ1-1, the V gene TRBV5-1; D is possibly TRBD1 (5 bases). The CDR3 is made up of 16 amino acids. From germline, CDR1 is SGHRS and CDR2 YFSETQ. Trimming stripped 4 bases from V and 0 bases from J, with 16 bases between. CDR3 in amino acids: CASSPPRGGMNTEAFF. The CDR3 DNA follows: TGCGCCAGCAGCCCCCCTCGGGGGGGGATGAACACTGAAGCTTTCTTT.

The chain recombines TRBV30 with TRBJ1-2; TRBD1 might be the D (6 bases). V was trimmed by 0 bases and J by 5 bases, leaving 10 bases between them. This CDR3 spans 13 amino acids. Germline CDR1 reads GTSNPN; CDR2 reads SVGIG (reference sequence). CDR3 loop: CAWSVTGPYGYTF. CDR3 nucleotides: TGTGCCTGGAGTGTTACAGGGCCGTATGGCTACACCTTC.

This clone was found once. V usage is TRBV6-1 and J usage is TRBJ1-2; 7 nucleotides align to TRBD1. Germline V gives CDR1 MNHNS, CDR2 SASEGT. The CDR3 sequence is 13 residues long. The V gene end was trimmed by 1 base and the J gene end by 8 bases; junction bases not matched to a gene: 4. CDR3 in amino acids: CASSEGQGRGYTF. The CDR3 nucleotides are TGTGCCAGCAGTGAAGGACAGGGTAGGGGCTACACCTTC.

The chain couples TRBV27 to TRBJ2-1; the D gene is possibly TRBD1 (6 bases). The germline V and J ends were trimmed by 5 bases and 8 bases, with 16 bases remaining between them. Germline CDR1 is MNHEY and CDR2 is SMNVEV (reference sequence). This CDR3 contains 14 residues. The CDR3 DNA sequence: TGTGCCAGCAGTGCAACAGGGCTTCGGCATGAGCAGTTCTTC. It translates to CASSATGLRHEQFF.

The chain joins TRBV5-8 to TRBJ1-2; maybe TRBD1 (5 bases). Deletions cut 4 bases from V and 0 bases from J, with 16 bases between. Germline CDR1 is SGHTS and CDR2 is YDEGEE. The CDR3 length is 16 residues. The CDR3 reads CASSRGGPNPNYGYTF. As DNA, the CDR3 is TGTGCCAGCAGCCGGGGGGGTCCTAATCCTAACTATGGCTACACCTTC.

V gene TRBV5-1 combines with J gene TRBJ2-3; 9 bases are shared with TRBD1. The CDR3 totals 13 residues. Germline V CDR1 and CDR2: SGHRS, YFSETQ. V was pared by 8 bases and J by 2 bases, with 3 bases of the junction left unmatched. CDR3 DNA: TGCGCCAGTAGGACAGGGGACACAGATACGCAGTATTTT. Its protein is CASRTGDTDTQYF.

The chain employs TRBV19 and TRBJ1-1; D gene unclear. There are 13 residues in the CDR3. V dropped 5 bases and J dropped 5 bases, with 12 bases sitting between them. Germline V lookup: CDR1 LNHDA, CDR2 SQIVND (reference sequence). The CDR3 here is CASSPSGRTEAFF. The CDR3 nucleotides are TGTGCCAGTAGTCCGTCGGGAAGGACTGAAGCTTTCTTT.

The chain links TRBV5-6 to TRBJ1-4; D unresolved. CDR1 and CDR2 (germline): SGHDT, YYEEEE. The CDR3 length is 17 residues. The V end lost 2 bases, the J end lost 0 bases, and 14 bases lay between the germline ends. The CDR3 coding sequence is TGTGCCAGCAGCTTAGGAGGGTACCCCTCAACTAATGAAAAACTGTTTTTT. Translation gives CASSLGGYPSTNEKLFF.

Here the CDR3 DNA reads TGTGCCAGCAGGAGCCCCTACTCGAACACTGAAGCTTTCTTT. Encoded protein: CASRSPYSNTEAFF. The rearrangement uses TRBV25-1 and TRBJ1-1; unclear D gene. Trimming took 6 bases from V and 1 from J, leaving 12 bases between them. The CDR3 loop spans 14 amino acids. The germline V gene has CDR1 MGHDK and CDR2 SYGVNS.

About this clone itself: This sample includes further DNA sequences coding for the same CDR3. The rearrangement joins TRBV7-2 to TRBJ1-6, with 8 nucleotides matching TRBD1. The CDR3 has 14 amino acids. CDR1 SGHTA and CDR2 FQGNSA come from the germline V gene. J gave up 8 bases and V 3 bases, and 3 bases lay outside the gene matches. In nucleotides, the CDR3 is TGTGCCAGCAGCTTCAGGGGGCTTGATTCACCCCTCCACTTT. Amino acid sequence: CASSFRGLDSPLHF.